One and the same sample provided the 9 T cell receptor beta chains below, sequenced in a study of a mutant IDH1 vaccine in newly diagnosed glioma. Antigen specificity for these receptors is unknown. As for time point: week 23, last vaccination. One vaccine dose held 300 ug of mutant IDH1 20-mer peptide and came with topical imiquimod. TCRdb's copy holds only in-frame clones and misses some; the assay was immunoSEQ multiplex PCR. The repertoire consists of tens of thousands of clones, with 75% to 85% occurring once and the leading ten covering about 2.2%. This specimen consisted of PBMCs, obtained from a glioma patient whose treatment included an IDH1 peptide vaccine. The receptors come from a man aged 25-40 years with glioma. Some clones in this sample may be carry-over from other donors' samples.

The chain links TRBV5-4 to TRBJ1-3; D is perhaps TRBD1 (6 bases). The germline V gene has CDR1 SGHNT and CDR2 YYREEE (reference sequence). V gave up 4 bases and J gave up 0 bases, with 14 bases separating them. The CDR3 runs 16 residues. The CDR3 loop is CASSDDRSRSGNTIYF. The CDR3 region has the DNA TGTGCCAGCAGCGATGACAGGAGCCGCTCTGGAAACACCATATATTTT.

This chain uses TRBV28 with TRBJ1-1; D possibly corresponds to TRBD1 (6 bases). Germline CDR1 and CDR2: MDHEN and SYDVKM. CDR3 length: 15 residues. Between the trimmed V and J ends, which lost 3 bases and 2 bases, there was a span of 13 bases. The CDR3 reads CASSFGGTTNTEAFF. The CDR3 nucleotides read TGTGCCAGCAGTTTCGGAGGGACAACTAACACTGAAGCTTTCTTT.

This chain connects TRBV5-4 to TRBJ2-7; 9 bases match TRBD1. Trimming at V came to 0 bases and at J to 4 bases, leaving 5 bases not matched to a gene. In germline, CDR1 is SGHNT, CDR2 YYREEE (reference sequence). The CDR3 has 15 residues. CDR3: CASSLDTGGVYEQYF. CDR3 in DNA: TGTGCCAGCAGCTTGGATACAGGGGGCGTTTACGAGCAGTACTTC.

This clone appeared a single time. The V call is TRBV19, the J call TRBJ1-4, with D possibly being TRBD1 (5 bases). The length of the CDR3 is 16 residues. The germline V gene encodes CDR1 LNHDA and CDR2 SQIVND (reference sequence). V was pared by 1 base and J by 5 bases, with 14 bases between. The CDR3: CASSIAGTLFNEKLFF. As DNA, the CDR3 is TGTGCCAGTAGTATAGCCGGGACTTTGTTCAATGAAAAACTGTTTTTT.

The chain carries TRBV7-9 and TRBJ2-1; 9 positions match TRBD1. Germline V gives CDR1 SEHNR, CDR2 FQNEAQ (reference sequence). The V and J ends lost 5 bases and 6 bases, in that order; junction bases with no gene match: 14. CDR3 length: 17 residues. The DNA of the CDR3 is TGTGCCAGCAGCGGACGACAGGGGGGAGGGGACGTCAATGAGCAGTTCTTC. It translates to CASSGRQGGGDVNEQFF.

The chain joins TRBV28 to TRBJ2-7; D call uncertain. V lost 1 base, J lost 1 base, and 5 bases lay in between. Germline V gene sequence: CDR1 MDHEN, CDR2 SYDVKM. The CDR3 has 13 residues. The CDR3 reads CASSLSLSYEQYF. As DNA, the CDR3 is TGTGCCAGCAGTTTATCGTTGTCCTACGAGCAGTACTTC.

This rearrangement joins TRBV6-1 to TRBJ1-3; D gene uncertain. V lost 2 bases to trimming and J lost 1 base, with 6 bases between them. The CDR3 extends over 14 amino acids. The V gene's germline CDR1 is MNHNS and CDR2 SASEGT. The CDR3 DNA is TGTGCCAGCAGTGAAAAATTATCTGGAAACACCATATATTTT. Translation: CASSEKLSGNTIYF.

The chain has TRBV4-1 and TRBJ1-1, with 7 nucleotides matching TRBD1. V lost 1 base, J lost 3 bases, and 2 bases stayed unmatched. The CDR3 runs 14 residues. The germline gives CDR1 MGHRA, CDR2 YSYEKL. In DNA, the CDR3 is TGCGCCAGCAGCCAAGGGGGGACAGACACTGAAGCTTTCTTT. This gives the protein CASSQGGTDTEAFF.

This chain joins TRBV6-4 and TRBJ2-2; D is perhaps TRBD2 (6 bases). The CDR3 spans 17 residues. The germline CDR1 and CDR2 sequences are MRHNA and SNTAGT. Deletions cut 0 bases from V and 1 base from J, with 12 bases between. The chain's CDR3 is CASSDSGLSGNTGELFF. CDR3 coding DNA: TGTGCCAGCAGTGACTCCGGCCTTAGCGGGAACACCGGGGAGCTGTTTTTT.